The clone carrying this TCR beta chain appeared a few times. Its antigen is still unknown. This entry is derived from a study of CD8 T cells in ankylosing spondylitis. Whole-study results and caveats: CD8+ cells made up the disease-linked clones, which were relatively rare in peripheral blood. A motif in TCR beta, a set of under ten highly homologous variants, appeared characteristic of ankylosing spondylitis blood.

5'-RACE, quantitative and with molecular barcodes, yielded the TCR beta libraries. TCRdb used MiXCR to reprocess the 5' RACE reads, holding one entry per CDR3 protein. This sample has roughly 400,000 distinct CDR3 sequences, with 20% to 25% found just once. CDR1 SGHTA and CDR2 FQGNSA come from the germline V gene. The CDR3 spans 15 residues. V trimming: 2 bases; J trimming: 0 bases; junction bases outside the gene matches: 3. The chain employs TRBV7-2 and TRBJ2-7, with TRBD2 identical over 8 bases. The receptor comes from a male donor with ankylosing spondylitis. The sample taken for sequencing was blood, either unsorted or a sorted T cell fraction (not recorded which). The CDR3: CASSLRLAGSYEQYF. The CDR3 DNA is TGTGCCAGCAGCTTAAGGCTAGCGGGCTCCTACGAGCAGTACTTC.